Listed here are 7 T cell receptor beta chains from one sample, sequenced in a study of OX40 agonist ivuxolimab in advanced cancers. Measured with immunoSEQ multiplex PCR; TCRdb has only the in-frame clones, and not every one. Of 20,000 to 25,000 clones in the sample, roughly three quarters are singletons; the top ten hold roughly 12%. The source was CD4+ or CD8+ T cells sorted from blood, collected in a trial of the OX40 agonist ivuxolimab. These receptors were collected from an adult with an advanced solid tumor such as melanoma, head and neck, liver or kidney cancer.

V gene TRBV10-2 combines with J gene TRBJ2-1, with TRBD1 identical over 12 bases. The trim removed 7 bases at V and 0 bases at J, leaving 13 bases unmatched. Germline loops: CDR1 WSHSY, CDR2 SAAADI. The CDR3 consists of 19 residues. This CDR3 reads CASTRWDRGLGSSYNEQFF. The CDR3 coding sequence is TGCGCCAGCACCCGGTGGGACAGGGGGCTGGGAAGCTCCTACAATGAGCAGTTCTTC.

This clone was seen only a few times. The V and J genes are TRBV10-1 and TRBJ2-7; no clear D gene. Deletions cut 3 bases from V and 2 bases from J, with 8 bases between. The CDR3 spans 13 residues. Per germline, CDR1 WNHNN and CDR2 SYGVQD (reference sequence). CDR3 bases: TGCGCCAGCAGTGAAGGGATCCCCTACGAGCAGTACTTC. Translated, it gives CASSEGIPYEQYF.

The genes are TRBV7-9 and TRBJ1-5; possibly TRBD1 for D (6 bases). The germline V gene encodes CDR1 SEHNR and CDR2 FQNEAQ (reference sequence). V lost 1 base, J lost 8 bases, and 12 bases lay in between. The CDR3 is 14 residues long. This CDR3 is CASSLGTAGEPQHF. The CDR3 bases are TGTGCCAGCAGCTTAGGGACAGCCGGTGAGCCCCAGCATTTT. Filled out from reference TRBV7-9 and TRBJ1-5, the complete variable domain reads DTGVSQNPRHKITKRGQNVTFRCDPISEHNRLYWYRQTLGQGPEFLTYFQNEAQLEKSRLLSDRFSAERPKGSFSTLEIQRTEQGDSAMYLCASSLGTAGEPQHFGDGTRLSIL.

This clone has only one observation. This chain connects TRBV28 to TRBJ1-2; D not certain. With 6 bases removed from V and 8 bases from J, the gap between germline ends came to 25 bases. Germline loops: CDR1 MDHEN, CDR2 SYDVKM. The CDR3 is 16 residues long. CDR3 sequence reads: CASSPLGGILPWGYTF. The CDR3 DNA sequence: TGTGCCAGCAGCCCCTTAGGTGGGATTCTCCCGTGGGGCTACACCTTC.

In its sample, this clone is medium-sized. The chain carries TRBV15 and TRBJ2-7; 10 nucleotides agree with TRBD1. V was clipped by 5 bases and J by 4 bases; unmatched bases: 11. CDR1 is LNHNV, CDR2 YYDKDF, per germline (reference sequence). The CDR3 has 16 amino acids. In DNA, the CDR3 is TGTGCCACCAGCGACACGCCGGGACAGGGGTCGTACGAGCAGTACTTC. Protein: CATSDTPGQGSYEQYF. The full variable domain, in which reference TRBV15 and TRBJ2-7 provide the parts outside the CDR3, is DAMVIQNPRYQVTQFGKPVTLSCSQTLNHNVMYWYQQKSSQAPKLLFHYYDKDFNNEADTPDNFQSRRPNTSFCFLDIRSPGLGDTAMYLCATSDTPGQGSYEQYFGPGTRLTVT.

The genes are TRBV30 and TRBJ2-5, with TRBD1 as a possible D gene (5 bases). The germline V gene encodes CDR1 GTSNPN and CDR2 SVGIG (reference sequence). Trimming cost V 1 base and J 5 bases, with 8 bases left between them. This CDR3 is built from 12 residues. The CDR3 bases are TGTGCCTGGAGTGAGGGGTGGGAGACCCAGTACTTC. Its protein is CAWSEGWETQYF. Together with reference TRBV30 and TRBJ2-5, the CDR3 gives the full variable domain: SQTIHQWPATLVQPVGSPLSLECTVEGTSNPNLYWYRQAAGRGLQLLFYSVGIGQISSEVPQNLSASRPQDRQFILSSKKLLLSDSGFYLCAWSEGWETQYFGPGTRLLVL.

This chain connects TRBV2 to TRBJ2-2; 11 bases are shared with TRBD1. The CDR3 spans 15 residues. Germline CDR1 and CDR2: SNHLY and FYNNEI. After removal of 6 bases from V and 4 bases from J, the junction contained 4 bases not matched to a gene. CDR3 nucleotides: TGTGCCAGCAGGGACAGGGGGCGAGTCACCGGGGAGCTGTTTTTT. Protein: CASRDRGRVTGELFF.